This T cell receptor beta chain was sequenced for a study of graft-versus-host responses after intestinal transplantation. Whole-study context: Following induction with anti-thymocyte globulin, all recipients were given tacrolimus and steroids for about 3 years. General study findings and limits: Declining HvG levels early post-transplant were linked to peak circulating GvH clone levels. Some patients had graft-donor T cell macrochimerism. In their allografts, the ratios of graft-versus-host to host-versus-graft T cell clones were high. GvH clonotypes were identified within recipient marrow, with a subset emerging first in ileum or blood.

Clones were read by immunoSEQ multiplex PCR, and TCRdb kept only the in-frame ones, dropping some. The sample includes about 85,000 clones, roughly 80% seen only once; the top ten take 0.65% to 0.85%. To note about this clone: Its target is unknown.

Trimming removed 6 bases from V and 5 bases from J, with 13 bases in between. This CDR3 is 13 amino acids long. Germline CDR1 and CDR2: LNHDA and SQIVND (reference sequence). This clonotype was sampled from a human donor who received an intestinal transplant. The material sequenced was unstimulated CD4+ T cells sorted from spleen or lymph node cells, taken before intestinal transplant. This chain uses TRBV19 with TRBJ2-5; unclear D gene. For the CDR3, the DNA is TGTGCCAGTAGACGAGGTGGCGATGAGACCCAGTACTTC. It is translated as CASRRGGDETQYF.